This TCR beta chain emerged from a study of cytomegalovirus exposure and HLA in healthy donors. Study results and caveats: More clonal expansion characterized HLA-associated TCR beta chains than equally common others in a later analysis.

This CDR3 spans 14 amino acids. Note on this clone: The antigen remains undetermined.

Primers included in the PCR were 60 Vbeta and 13 Jbeta primers. TCRdb's copy holds only in-frame clones and misses some; the assay was immunoSEQ multiplex PCR. Of some 99,000 clones in the sample, approximately 76% were seen once. The chain joins TRBV21-1 to TRBJ2-2; the table's D call, TRBD1, was not checked against the DNA. TRBV21-1 is deemed a pseudogene. Input material: PBMCs. The sequence was collected from a man between 35 and 55 years old in good health and CMV-seronegative. CDR3 sequence: CASSKGQGVGELFF. The CDR3, as DNA: TGTGCCAGCAGCAAAGGACAGGGAGTCGGGGAGCTGTTTTTT.